This T cell receptor (beta chain) was profiled in a study of Graves' ophthalmopathy and Graves' hyperthyroidism (dated by TCRdb to 2016 to 2018). In the study overall: Hyperthyroidism was defined as stable when no progression to ophthalmopathy occurred within 18 months of follow-up. To explore V-J signatures that separate ophthalmopathy from hyperthyroidism, a discovery set of about 96 patients was enrolled, consisting of approximately 45 with ophthalmopathy and 55 to 65 with stable hyperthyroidism. To tell Graves' ophthalmopathy apart from Graves' hyperthyroidism, and to predict which patients would progress to ophthalmopathy, the study relied on TCR beta repertoire signatures. The independent validation cohort included some 19 hyperthyroidism patients plus 17 patients who later progressed from hyperthyroidism to ophthalmopathy. After sampling, hyperthyroidism patients received methimazole starting at 30 mg daily, and ophthalmopathy patients received high-dose intravenous methylprednisolone. In roughly 6 hyperthyroidism patients, the T-cell repertoires found in thyroid tissue were compared with those found in blood. In total, 135 blood samples were TCR-sequenced: around 42 ophthalmopathy, over 70 hyperthyroidism and about 17 hyperthyroidism-to-ophthalmopathy patients. Results and caveats for the whole study, not just this receptor: In validation, the model predicted ophthalmopathy progression with more than 55% sensitivity and roughly 72% specificity; some twelve predicted patients were CT-confirmed with GO in a median of 6.5 months. Sample size was not statistically predetermined, and group allocation was not concealed from the investigators. In cross-validation, the 13-signature model distinguished ophthalmopathy from stable hyperthyroidism with 87.88% sensitivity and 81% to 82% specificity, while in the test set the corresponding values were about 79% and 69%. Most expanded thyroid clonotypes with a frequency above 0.001 also appeared in blood, which suggests that blood repertoires may reflect the immune response in the thyroid.

For repertoire sequencing, TCR beta CDR3 regions were amplified from RNA transcripts. The first round of RT-PCR was done with HTBI primers and the Qiagen OneStep RT-PCR kit, and was followed by a second round of multiplex PCR, then size selection and purification. Libraries were sequenced on an Illumina HiSeq2000 using paired-end 100 bp reads. The published analysis was carried out like this. SOAPnuke was used to process the reads, removing any read that contained adapters or uncalled bases, had a mean Phred below 15, or lacked an exact match to the constant primer or identifier. COPE v1.2.5 was used to merge high-quality paired reads. Unique nucleotide sequences were defined as clonotypes and aligned to IMGT TRB V, D and J references using MiTCR v1.1. Analysis was restricted to V-J combinations with a frequency above 0.0001, which covered 99.2% of repertoires. For each V-J combination, a TCR clonal expansion and chaos score was defined as the ratio of F50 clonal expansion to chaos observed in the TCRdist matrix. Welch's t-statistics and random forest were used to narrow the features down to around twelve V-J combinations, which were then fed into a naive Bayes classifier. The similarity between thyroid and blood repertoires was quantified using the Morisita-Horn index. TCRdb reprocessing: public reads trimmed at Q25 with fastp, clones called with MiXCR, in-frame beta chains kept. All rows with the same CDR3 protein become a single entry with the most common DNA and genes. TCRdb assigned the V and J calls; the authors' analysis was not used. The sample yields 450,000 to 600,000 distinct CDR3 sequences; just under 40% were counted once. Roughly 4.5% of the sample is taken by the ten largest.

A word on this clonotype: What antigen it recognizes has not been identified. Germline and junction disagree at one end, which may indicate a read error.

Patients with hyperthyroidism were aged 18 to 65 years, had been newly diagnosed, and had a disease duration of less than 2 months. Anyone with other autoimmune diseases, uncontrolled infections, pregnancy or lactation was excluded from the study. Diagnosis was based on clinical symptoms, serum thyroxine, TRAb, thyroid ultrasound and orbital computed tomography. Total RNA was extracted with Trizol reagent and quality-checked on an Agilent 2100 Bioanalyzer. CDR1 is given as SEHNR and CDR2 as FQNEAQ, both from the germline V gene (reference sequence). Taken from cysteine to phenylalanine, the CDR3 has 15 residues. Just CDR3 DNA is preserved here, 45 bases in frame from base 1.

Sequenced input: peripheral blood or thyroid tissue (not recorded which). The sequence links TRBV7-9 to TRBJ1-2, and 9 bases in between align with TRBD1. This receptor was identified in an adult man with Graves' hyperthyroidism. The encoded CDR3 is CASSLEGQGRYGCTF. The DNA sequence is as follows: TGTGCCAGCAGCTTAGAGGGACAGGGAAGGTATGGCTGCACCTTC.